This T cell receptor beta chain was documented in a study of shared clonotypes between healthy human individuals. Germline loops: CDR1 ENHRY, CDR2 SYGVKD. The CDR3 is 15 amino acids. The V end lost 4 bases, the J end lost 4 bases, and 14 bases lay between the germline ends. TCRdb's table, derived via immunoSEQ multiplex PCR, lists solely in-frame clones and lacks some. The table records about 2 million clones, over 85% of them present only once. The sample comprised naive CD4+ T cells sorted from blood. The subset was: CD45RA+ positively selected. This clonotype was sampled from a man younger than 30 in good health. This chain uses TRBV10-3 with TRBJ2-1; a weak D match, TRBD2 (5 bases). CDR3 region: CAISVRTPQYNEQFF. As DNA, the CDR3 is TGTGCCATCAGTGTAAGGACTCCCCAATACAATGAGCAGTTCTTC.